The 31 T cell receptor beta chains presented below share a single source sample, sequenced in a study of T cell responses to AZD1222 COVID-19 vaccine. This table comes from immunoSEQ multiplex PCR, and its TCRdb copy is limited to in-frame clones, with some not included. The sample yields about 110,000 clones, approximately 91% seen once. The sequencing used peripheral blood, collected on day 0 of AZD1222 vaccination. The receptors shown here come from an adult in good health.

V and J are TRBV2 and TRBJ1-1, with D uncertain. V was cut by 3 bases and J by 10 bases, with 21 bases left in between. Germline V gene data show CDR1 as SNHLY and CDR2 as FYNNEI. The CDR3 covers 15 residues. The CDR3 spells CASSDPASTHLLAFF. The CDR3 DNA follows: TGTGCCAGCAGTGACCCCGCATCCACTCACTTATTAGCTTTCTTT.

The gene calls are TRBV4-2 and TRBJ2-5; 10 bases map to TRBD2. With 6 bases clipped from V and 1 base from J, the junction kept 5 bases outside the gene matches. This CDR3 is 15 amino acids long. Per germline, CDR1 LGHNA and CDR2 YNFKEQ. The CDR3 DNA reads TGTGCCAGCAGTCAGCGGGGGGGGACCCAAGAGACCCAGTACTTC. Its translation is CASSQRGGTQETQYF.

This chain connects TRBV7-9 to TRBJ2-3; the match to TRBD2 covers 7 bases. V shed 1 base, J shed 1 base, and the junction held 2 bases outside the gene matches. The germline V gene encodes CDR1 SEHNR and CDR2 FQNEAQ (reference sequence). This CDR3 has 15 residues. In DNA, the CDR3 is TGTGCCAGCAGCTTAGAGCGGGGCGGCACAGATACGCAGTATTTT. The encoded protein is CASSLERGGTDTQYF.

The chain has TRBV2 and TRBJ2-3; D remains unclear. The CDR3 spans 12 residues. Between the trimmed V and J ends, which lost 6 bases and 6 bases, there was a span of 10 bases. Germline values: CDR1 SNHLY, CDR2 FYNNEI. The CDR3 coding sequence is TGTGCCAGCAGCCCTCGGGCGGATACGCAGTATTTT. It specifies CASSPRADTQYF. Filled out from reference TRBV2 and TRBJ2-3, the complete variable domain reads EPEVTQTPSHQVTQMGQEVILRCVPISNHLYFYWYRQILGQKVEFLVSFYNNEISEKSEIFDDQFSVERPDGSNFTLKIRSTKLEDSAMYFCASSPRADTQYFGPGTRLTVL.

V gene TRBV2 combines with J gene TRBJ2-2, with D possibly being TRBD2 (7 bases). Germline lookup yields CDR1 SNHLY and CDR2 FYNNEI. V shed 6 bases and J shed 0 bases, with 17 bases lying between them. The CDR3 extends over 17 amino acids. CDR3 in DNA: TGTGCCAGCAGCCGCCGGGGGGCCCTAGCGAACACCGGGGAGCTGTTTTTT. Residues: CASSRRGALANTGELFF.

This clone was detected a few times. The chain carries TRBV11-2 and TRBJ1-2; 7 bases map to TRBD1. Looked up from germline, CDR1 is SGHAT and CDR2 is FQNNGV. V was pared by 3 bases and J by 0 bases, with 1 base of the junction left unmatched. CDR3 length: 14 residues. The CDR3 region is CASSLGQTNYGYTF. The CDR3 bases are TGTGCCAGCAGCTTGGGACAGACTAACTATGGCTACACCTTC.

CDR3 DNA: TGTGCCAGCAGCTGGGACGGAAACAATGAGCAGTTCTTC. It translates to CASSWDGNNEQFF. The chain joins TRBV7-7 to TRBJ2-1; either TRBD1 or TRBD2 may supply D (5 bases each). With 4 bases removed from V and 5 bases from J, the gap between germline ends came to 9 bases. This CDR3 has 13 amino acids. Per germline, CDR1 SSHAT and CDR2 FNYEAQ (reference sequence).

This clone appeared a single time. CDR3 sequence reads: CASSLAGTGVTEAFF. The CDR3 nucleotides read TGTGCCAGCAGCTTAGCGGGGACAGGGGTGACTGAAGCTTTCTTT. The gene calls are TRBV7-2 and TRBJ1-1; 10 bases are a match to TRBD1. Trimming took 0 bases from V and 5 from J; bases not matched to a gene: 3. In germline, CDR1 is SGHTA, CDR2 FQGNSA. The CDR3 is made up of 15 amino acids.

The rearrangement links TRBV2 to TRBJ2-1, with TRBD1 matching over 8 bases. Germline V gene lookup returns CDR1 SNHLY and CDR2 FYNNEI. Trimming cost V 7 bases and J 1 base; bases outside gene matches: 15. The CDR3 totals 18 residues. CDR3 sequence reads: CASMEGQGATKSYNEQFF. The CDR3 nucleotides read TGTGCCAGCATGGAGGGGCAGGGGGCAACTAAATCCTACAATGAGCAGTTCTTC.

Of note for this clone: Other DNA sequences within the sample encode an identical CDR3. The rearrangement links TRBV29-1 to TRBJ1-1; D remains ambiguous. Germline CDR1 reads SQVTM; CDR2 reads ANQGSEA. The length of the CDR3 is 11 residues. The V gene lost 3 bases and the J gene lost 2 bases, with 4 bases spanning the gap. CDR3 amino acids: CSVDSNTEAFF. The CDR3 bases are TGCAGCGTTGACAGTAACACTGAAGCTTTCTTT.

The CDR3 sequence: CASSQEGPGGNSPLHF. DNA for the CDR3: TGTGCCAGCAGCCAAGAGGGACCAGGCGGTAATTCACCCCTCCACTTT. The rearrangement uses TRBV3-1 (or the pseudogene TRBV3-2) and TRBJ1-6, with D perhaps matching TRBD1 (5 bases). In germline, CDR1 is LGHDT, CDR2 YNNKEL (reference sequence). Deletions cut 0 bases from V and 6 bases from J, with 12 bases between. The CDR3 contains 16 residues.

V and J are TRBV7-9 and TRBJ2-3, with D possibly TRBD1 on 6 matching bases. This CDR3 comprises 13 residues. Per germline, CDR1 SEHNR and CDR2 FQNEAQ (reference sequence). Deletions cut 11 bases from V and 0 bases from J, with 12 bases between. The CDR3 nucleotides are TGTGCCTCAGGAACAGGGAGCACAGATACGCAGTATTTT. It specifies CASGTGSTDTQYF.

The J gene is TRBJ2-1, the V gene TRBV27; 9 nucleotides align to TRBD2. The germline V gene has CDR1 MNHEY and CDR2 SMNVEV (reference sequence). CDR3 size: 14 residues. V dropped 3 bases and J dropped 9; count of bases not matched to a gene: 6. CDR3 amino acids: CASSFFSGSSEQFF. The DNA of the CDR3 is TGTGCCAGCAGTTTCTTTAGCGGGAGTAGTGAGCAGTTCTTC.

The chain uses TRBV6-6 and TRBJ1-1; D possibly corresponds to TRBD1 (5 bases). V lost 8 bases to trimming and J lost 3 bases, with 10 bases between them. CDR3 length equals 12 residues. Germline V CDR1 and CDR2: MNHNY, SVGAGI (reference sequence). CDR3 in DNA: TGTGCCAGCCGGGGCGGGGACACTGAAGCTTTCTTT. It encodes CASRGGDTEAFF.

V gene TRBV6-2 or TRBV6-3 combines with J gene TRBJ2-5; D is possibly TRBD1 or TRBD2 (5 bases each). CDR1 is MNHEY, CDR2 SVGEGT, per germline. Trimming cost V 6 bases and J 7 bases, with 15 bases left between them. The CDR3 has 13 residues. This CDR3 reads CASSWDGRGTQYF. CDR3 coding DNA: TGTGCCAGCAGCTGGGACGGCCGGGGGACCCAGTACTTC.

This clone was seen only once. The chain's CDR3 is CASRAGGGVGTEAFF. The CDR3 DNA sequence: TGTGCCAGCAGAGCAGGGGGCGGGGTTGGGACTGAAGCTTTCTTT. The gene calls are TRBV2 and TRBJ1-1, with 8 nucleotides matching TRBD1. J lost 5 bases, V lost 6 bases, and 11 bases had no gene match. Germline assignment: CDR1 SNHLY and CDR2 FYNNEI. This CDR3 is 15 amino acids long.

The chain has TRBV6-2 or TRBV6-3 and TRBJ1-5; maybe TRBD1 (5 bases). The CDR3 contains 12 residues. With 3 bases removed from V and 6 bases from J, the gap between germline ends came to 6 bases. In germline, CDR1 is MNHEY, CDR2 SVGEGT. The CDR3 DNA follows: TGTGCCAGCAGTTATCAGGGTCAGCCCCAGCATTTT. This gives the protein CASSYQGQPQHF.

This clone has only a few counts. V usage is TRBV6-5 and J usage is TRBJ1-1, with D tentatively TRBD1 (5 bases). The CDR3 has 14 residues. The germline CDR1 and CDR2 sequences are MNHEY and SVGAGI. Trimming took off 8 bases at V and 4 bases at J, with 17 bases between the two ends. The CDR3 sequence is CASHVVMGVTEAFF. The CDR3 DNA sequence: TGTGCCAGCCATGTGGTCATGGGGGTCACTGAAGCTTTCTTT.

This clone was seen a single time. The genes are TRBV11-3 and TRBJ2-3; 8 bases agree with TRBD1. Trimming cost V 8 bases and J 4 bases; bases outside gene matches: 2. The CDR3 runs to 12 residues. Germline CDR1 and CDR2: SGHNT and YENEEA. This CDR3 is CASGQGSDTQYF. The CDR3 region has the DNA TGTGCCAGCGGACAGGGATCAGATACGCAGTATTTT.

The V gene is TRBV4-3, the J gene TRBJ2-2; no reliable D call. V was trimmed by 3 bases and J by 4 bases, leaving 18 bases between them. In germline, CDR1 is LGHNA, CDR2 YSLEER. There are 17 residues in the CDR3. CDR3 nucleotides: TGCGCCAGCAGCCACCTCGTCCAGGTTACTGGCACCGGGGAGCTGTTTTTT. Translation: CASSHLVQVTGTGELFF.

The genes are TRBV5-1 and TRBJ1-1; possibly TRBD1 for D (6 bases). This CDR3 comprises 13 residues. Germline lookup yields CDR1 SGHRS and CDR2 YFSETQ. Trimming stripped 3 bases from V and 5 bases from J, with 11 bases between. Written as DNA, the CDR3 is TGCGCCAGCAGCTACGGACAGACGACTGAAGCTTTCTTT. Amino acid sequence: CASSYGQTTEAFF.

The rearrangement uses TRBV6-5 and TRBJ2-7, with TRBD1 matching over 9 bases. This CDR3 region has 15 residues. The germline V gene encodes CDR1 MNHEY and CDR2 SVGAGI. V shed 6 bases and J 0 bases; nucleotides not matched to a gene: 6. CDR3 nucleotides: TGTGCCAGCAGAGATGGGACAGGGAGCTCCTACGAGCAGTACTTC. This sequence encodes CASRDGTGSSYEQYF.

This chain uses TRBV7-8 with TRBJ2-3; the D gene could be TRBD1 or TRBD2 (5 bases each). V lost 4 bases, J lost 7 bases, and 24 bases lay in between. There are 17 residues in the CDR3. CDR1 SGHVS and CDR2 FQNEAQ come from the germline V gene. The CDR3 DNA sequence: TGTGCCAGCAGCTCCCGCCCCGGGACCGAGAGCACCTATACGCAGTATTTT. Encoded protein: CASSSRPGTESTYTQYF. The full variable domain, rest sourced from reference TRBV7-8 and TRBJ2-3, is GAGVSQSPRYKVAKRGQDVALRCDPISGHVSLFWYQQALGQGPEFLTYFQNEAQLDKSGLPSDRFFAERPEGSVSTLKIQRTQQEDSAVYLCASSSRPGTESTYTQYFGPGTRLTVL.

The chain recombines TRBV12-3 or TRBV12-4 with TRBJ1-5; D uncertain. Trimming pared 2 bases from V and 4 bases from J, leaving 6 bases between. This CDR3 is 13 amino acids long. CDR3 sequence: CASSLWTNQPQHF. The CDR3 DNA reads TGTGCCAGCAGTTTATGGACGAATCAGCCCCAGCATTTT.

This clone was detected only once. The chain combines TRBV6-1 with TRBJ1-5, with D possibly matching TRBD1 (5 bases). There are 20 residues in the CDR3. In germline, CDR1 is MNHNS, CDR2 SASEGT. The V and J ends lost 4 bases and 0 bases respectively, with 25 bases between them. In nucleotides, the CDR3 is TGTGCCAGCAGTGGAACCCGTCCAAGGCAGGGACTCAATAGCAATCAGCCCCAGCATTTT. Encoded protein: CASSGTRPRQGLNSNQPQHF.

This chain joins TRBV4-1 and TRBJ2-3, with D uncertain. Germline-derived CDR1 and CDR2 are MGHRA and YSYEKL. The ends were cut back, 4 bases at V and 2 bases at J, with 13 bases in the middle. The CDR3 extends over 15 amino acids. CDR3 nucleotide sequence: TGCGCCAGCAGCCGATCTCGGCAAAACACAGATACGCAGTATTTT. Translated, it gives CASSRSRQNTDTQYF.

This clone was picked up one time. The chain joins TRBV7-9 to TRBJ1-2; 10 positions match TRBD1. With V trimmed by 5 bases and J by 7 bases, 4 bases remained unmatched. Germline CDR1 SEHNR, CDR2 FQNEAQ (reference sequence). The CDR3 has 13 amino acids. The CDR3 nucleotides read TGTGCCAGCAGCCAAGGGACAGGGGCTGGCTACACCTTC. It is translated as CASSQGTGAGYTF.

V and J are TRBV7-2 and TRBJ2-2; D is unclear. CDR1 is SGHTA, CDR2 FQGNSA, per germline. V was clipped by 3 bases and J by 6 bases, with 8 bases between them. The CDR3 sequence is 13 residues long. The CDR3 DNA reads TGTGCCAGCAGCTTTGGCATCTCCGGGGAGCTGTTTTTT. Translation: CASSFGISGELFF.

The chain carries TRBV19 and TRBJ2-1; D is ambiguous. Germline values: CDR1 LNHDA, CDR2 SQIVND (reference sequence). Trimming took off 5 bases at V and 5 bases at J, with 13 bases between the two ends. The CDR3 is 14 residues long. The CDR3 DNA sequence: TGTGCCAGTAGTTATGATGGGGTTAACAATGAGCAGTTCTTC. Translation gives CASSYDGVNNEQFF.

The J gene is TRBJ2-5, the V gene TRBV19; D perhaps matches TRBD2 (5 bases). The CDR3 runs to 13 residues. V was pared by 9 bases and J by 6 bases, with 17 bases between. In germline, CDR1 is LNHDA, CDR2 SQIVND (reference sequence). The chain's CDR3 is CASSELARQTQYF. Written as DNA, the CDR3 is TGTGCCAGCTCCGAATTAGCGAGACAGACCCAGTACTTC. Using reference TRBV19 and TRBJ2-5 for the parts outside the CDR3, the full variable domain is DGGITQSPKYLFRKEGQNVTLSCEQNLNHDAMYWYRQDPGQGLRLIYYSQIVNDFQKGDIAEGYSVSREKKESFPLTVTSAQKNPTAFYLCASSELARQTQYFGPGTRLLVL.

The chain's CDR3 is CASSTGGIGYTF. The CDR3 coding sequence is TGTGCCAGCAGCACCGGGGGGATAGGCTACACCTTC. The rearrangement links TRBV5-5 to TRBJ1-2; D is perhaps TRBD1 (5 bases). The V gene lost 4 bases and the J gene lost 8 bases, with 12 bases spanning the gap. From germline, CDR1 is SGHKS and CDR2 YYEKEE (reference sequence). The length of the CDR3 is 12 residues.